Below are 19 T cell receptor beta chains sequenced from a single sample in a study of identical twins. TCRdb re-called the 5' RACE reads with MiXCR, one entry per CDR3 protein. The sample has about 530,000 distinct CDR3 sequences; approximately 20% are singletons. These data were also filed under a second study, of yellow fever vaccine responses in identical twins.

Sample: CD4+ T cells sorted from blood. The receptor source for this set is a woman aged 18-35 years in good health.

The CDR3 here is CASSYQGDGEQFF. CDR3 bases: TGTGCCAGCAGCTACCAGGGGGACGGTGAGCAGTTCTTC. The J gene is TRBJ2-1, the V gene TRBV7-3; 7 bases align to TRBD1. The CDR3 is 13 amino acids. With V trimmed by 4 bases and J by 9 bases, 6 bases remained unmatched. Germline-derived CDR1 and CDR2 are SGHTA and FQGTGA.

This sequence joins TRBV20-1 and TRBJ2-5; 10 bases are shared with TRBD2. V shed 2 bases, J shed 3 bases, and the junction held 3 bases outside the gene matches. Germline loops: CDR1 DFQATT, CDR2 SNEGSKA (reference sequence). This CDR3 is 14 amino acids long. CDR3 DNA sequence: TGCAGTGCTAGACTAGCGGGAGTAAAAGAGACCCAGTACTTC. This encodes CSARLAGVKETQYF.

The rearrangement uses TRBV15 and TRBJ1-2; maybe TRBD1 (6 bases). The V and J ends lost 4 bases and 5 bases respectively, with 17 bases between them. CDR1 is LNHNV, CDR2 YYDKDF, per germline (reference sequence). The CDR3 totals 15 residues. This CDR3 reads CATSNALGGGYGYTF. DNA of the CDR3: TGTGCCACCAGCAACGCCCTGGGGGGCGGTTATGGCTACACCTTC.

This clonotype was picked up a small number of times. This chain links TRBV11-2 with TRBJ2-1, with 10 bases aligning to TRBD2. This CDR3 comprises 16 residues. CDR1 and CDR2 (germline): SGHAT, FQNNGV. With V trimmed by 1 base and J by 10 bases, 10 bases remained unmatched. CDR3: CASSLGKRGGWGEQFF. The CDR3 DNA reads TGTGCCAGCAGCTTAGGGAAGCGGGGGGGCTGGGGAGAGCAGTTCTTC.

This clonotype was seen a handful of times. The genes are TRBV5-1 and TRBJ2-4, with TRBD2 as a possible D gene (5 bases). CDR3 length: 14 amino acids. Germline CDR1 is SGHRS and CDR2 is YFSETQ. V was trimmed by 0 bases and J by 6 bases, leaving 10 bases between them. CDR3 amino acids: CASSLEGRGNIQYF. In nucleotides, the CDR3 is TGCGCCAGCAGCTTGGAGGGTCGGGGAAACATTCAGTACTTC.

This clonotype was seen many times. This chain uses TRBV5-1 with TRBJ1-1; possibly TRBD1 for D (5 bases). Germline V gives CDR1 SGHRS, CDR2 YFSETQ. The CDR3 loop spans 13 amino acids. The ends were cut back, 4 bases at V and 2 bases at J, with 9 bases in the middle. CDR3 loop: CASSPDTNTEAFF. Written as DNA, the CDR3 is TGCGCCAGCAGCCCGGACACAAACACTGAAGCTTTCTTT.

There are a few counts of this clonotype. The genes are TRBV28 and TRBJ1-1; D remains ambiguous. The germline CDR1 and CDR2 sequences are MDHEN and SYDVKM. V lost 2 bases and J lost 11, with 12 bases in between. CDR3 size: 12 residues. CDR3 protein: CASSLTGRKAFF. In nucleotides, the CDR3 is TGTGCCAGCAGTTTAACGGGTAGGAAGGCTTTCTTT. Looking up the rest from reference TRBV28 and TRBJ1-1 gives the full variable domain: DVKVTQSSRYLVKRTGEKVFLECVQDMDHENMFWYRQDPGLGLRLIYFSYDVKMKEKGDIPEGYSVSREKKERFSLILESASTNQTSMYLCASSLTGRKAFFGQGTRLTVV.

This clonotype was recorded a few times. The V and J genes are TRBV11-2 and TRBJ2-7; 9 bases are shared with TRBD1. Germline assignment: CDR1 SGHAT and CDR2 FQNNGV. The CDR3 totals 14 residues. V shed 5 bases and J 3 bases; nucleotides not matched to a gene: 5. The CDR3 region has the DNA TGTGCCAGCAGCCAGGGACAGGGACTCTACGAGCAGTACTTC. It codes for CASSQGQGLYEQYF.

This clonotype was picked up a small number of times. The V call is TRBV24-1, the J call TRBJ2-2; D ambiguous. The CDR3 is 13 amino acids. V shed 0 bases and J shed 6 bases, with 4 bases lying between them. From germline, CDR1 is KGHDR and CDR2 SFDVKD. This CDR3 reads CATSDLRSGELFF. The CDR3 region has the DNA TGTGCCACCAGTGATTTGAGGTCCGGGGAGCTGTTTTTT.

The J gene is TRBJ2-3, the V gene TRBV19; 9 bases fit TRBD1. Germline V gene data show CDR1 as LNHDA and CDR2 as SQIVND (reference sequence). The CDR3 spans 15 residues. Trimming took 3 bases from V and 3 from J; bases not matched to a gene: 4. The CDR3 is CASSIGTGRTDTQYF. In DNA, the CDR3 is TGTGCCAGTAGTATCGGGACAGGGCGTACAGATACGCAGTATTTT.

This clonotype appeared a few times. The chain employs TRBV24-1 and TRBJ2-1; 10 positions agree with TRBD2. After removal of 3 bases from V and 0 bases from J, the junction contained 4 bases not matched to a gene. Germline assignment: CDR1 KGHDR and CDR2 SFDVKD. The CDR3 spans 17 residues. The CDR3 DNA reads TGTGCCACCAGTGATCCTAGCGGGAGCCGCTCCTACAATGAGCAGTTCTTC. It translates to CATSDPSGSRSYNEQFF.

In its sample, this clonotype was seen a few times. CDR3 protein: CASTWDRGGGTEAFF. As DNA, the CDR3 is TGCGCCAGCACCTGGGACAGGGGAGGGGGCACTGAAGCTTTCTTT. The chain recombines TRBV5-1 with TRBJ1-1; 10 bases map to TRBD1. The junction had 9 bases not matched to a gene; V was cut back by 6 bases and J by 4 bases. The CDR3 contains 15 residues. Germline V CDR1 and CDR2: SGHRS, YFSETQ. Using reference TRBV5-1 and TRBJ1-1 for the parts outside the CDR3, the full variable domain is KAGVTQTPRYLIKTRGQQVTLSCSPISGHRSVSWYQQTPGQGLQFLFEYFSETQRNKGNFPGRFSGRQFSNSRSEMNVSTLELGDSALYLCASTWDRGGGTEAFFGQGTRLTVV.

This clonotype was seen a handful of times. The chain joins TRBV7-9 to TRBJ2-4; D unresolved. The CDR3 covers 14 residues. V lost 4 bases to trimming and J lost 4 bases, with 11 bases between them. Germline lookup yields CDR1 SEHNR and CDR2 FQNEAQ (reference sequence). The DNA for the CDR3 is TGTGCCAGCAGCTCCCCCGAGCTTAAAAACATTCAGTACTTC. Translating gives CASSSPELKNIQYF.

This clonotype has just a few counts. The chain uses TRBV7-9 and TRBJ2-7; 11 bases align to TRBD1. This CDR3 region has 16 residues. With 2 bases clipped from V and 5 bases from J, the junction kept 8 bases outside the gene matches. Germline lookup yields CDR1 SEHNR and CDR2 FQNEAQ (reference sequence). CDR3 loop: CASSLFGGQGAHEQYF. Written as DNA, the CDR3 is TGTGCCAGCAGCTTATTTGGCGGACAGGGGGCGCACGAGCAGTACTTC.

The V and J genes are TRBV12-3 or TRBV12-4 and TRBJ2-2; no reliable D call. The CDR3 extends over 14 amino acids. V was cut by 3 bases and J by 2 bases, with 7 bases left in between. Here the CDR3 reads CASSFPTNTGELFF. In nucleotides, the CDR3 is TGTGCCAGCAGTTTCCCGACTAACACCGGGGAGCTGTTTTTT.

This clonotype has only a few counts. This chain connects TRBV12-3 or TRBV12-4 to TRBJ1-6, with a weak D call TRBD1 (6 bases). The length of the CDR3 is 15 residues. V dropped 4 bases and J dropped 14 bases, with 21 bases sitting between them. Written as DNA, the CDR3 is TGTGCCAGCAGTTCTTCCCAGGGGCCTTCTTCGGCCCTCCACTTT. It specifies CASSSSQGPSSALHF.

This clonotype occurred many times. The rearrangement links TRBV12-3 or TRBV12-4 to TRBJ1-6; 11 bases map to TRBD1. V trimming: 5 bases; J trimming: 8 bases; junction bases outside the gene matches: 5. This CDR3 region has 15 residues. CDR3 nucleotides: TGTGCCAGCAGTCGGACAGGGGGCATTTATTCACCCCTCCACTTT. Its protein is CASSRTGGIYSPLHF.

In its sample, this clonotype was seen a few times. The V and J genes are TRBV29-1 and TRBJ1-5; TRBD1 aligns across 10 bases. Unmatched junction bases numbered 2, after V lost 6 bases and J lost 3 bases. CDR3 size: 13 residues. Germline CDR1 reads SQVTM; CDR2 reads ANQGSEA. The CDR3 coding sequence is TGCAGCGTGACAGGGGGCCCCAATCAGCCCCAGCATTTT. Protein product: CSVTGGPNQPQHF.

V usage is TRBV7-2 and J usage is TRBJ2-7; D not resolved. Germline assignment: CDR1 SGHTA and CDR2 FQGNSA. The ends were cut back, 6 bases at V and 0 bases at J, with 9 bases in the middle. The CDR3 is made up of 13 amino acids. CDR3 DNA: TGTGCCAGCAGGGGTACTAACTCCTACGAGCAGTACTTC. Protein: CASRGTNSYEQYF.